The following is a T cell receptor (beta chain) sequence with its context. The record originates from a study of T cell responses to AZD1222 COVID-19 vaccine. V shed 0 bases and J shed 3 bases, with 5 bases lying between them. Germline values: CDR1 MNHEY, CDR2 SVGAGI. There are 13 residues in the CDR3. Measured with immunoSEQ multiplex PCR; TCRdb has only the in-frame clones, and not every one. The sample lists 85,000 to 95,000 clones, approximately 91% occurring once. The gene calls are TRBV6-5 and TRBJ1-1; D is ambiguous. Here the sequenced sample was peripheral blood, taken 28 days after the second AZD1222 dose. This TCR derives from an adult who received the AZD1222 COVID-19 vaccine. The CDR3 loop is CASSYSRYTEAFF. The CDR3 DNA sequence: TGTGCCAGCAGTTACTCGAGATACACTGAAGCTTTCTTT.